This passage covers 5 T cell receptor beta chains from one sample sequenced in a study of early T cells in non-severe SARS-CoV-2 infection. TCRdb reanalysed the 5' RACE reads using MiXCR and keeps one entry per CDR3 protein. The sample includes tens of thousands of distinct CDR3 sequences, under 15% of them seen just once. Sequencing was performed on whole blood, taken at baseline. These receptors were collected from an adult who was a healthcare worker with PCR-confirmed SARS-CoV-2 infection or an uninfected control (not recorded which).

This clonotype was recorded a few times. The rearrangement uses TRBV3-1 and TRBJ2-7; maybe TRBD2 (5 bases). The CDR3 contains 15 residues. Looked up from germline, CDR1 is LGHDT and CDR2 is YNNKEL (reference sequence). Trimming pared 0 bases from V and 7 bases from J, leaving 16 bases between. CDR3 in DNA: TGTGCCAGCAGCCAAGATCCGGGGATCCGCGGGGAGCAGTACTTC. Residues: CASSQDPGIRGEQYF.

J is TRBJ1-3 and V is TRBV6-1; 8 nucleotides align to TRBD1. The germline CDR1 and CDR2 sequences are MNHNS and SASEGT. V was pared by 11 bases and J by 1 base, with 10 bases of the junction left unmatched. This CDR3 region has 15 residues. This CDR3 is CALQWTGSSGNTIYF. The CDR3 DNA sequence: TGTGCCCTCCAATGGACAGGGTCATCTGGAAACACCATATATTTT.

This clonotype was seen a handful of times. The chain carries TRBV6-5 and TRBJ1-4, with D possibly matching TRBD1 (6 bases). The CDR3 sequence is 15 residues long. The V gene lost 4 bases and the J gene lost 6 bases, with 15 bases spanning the gap. Germline CDR1 is MNHEY and CDR2 is SVGAGI. CDR3 nucleotides: TGTGCCAGCAGTTTCTCCCGACAGGAATATGAAAAACTGTTTTTT. Residues: CASSFSRQEYEKLFF.

The CDR3 coding sequence is TGTGCCAGCAACCCCAGGGGAAGCAATCAGCCCCAGCATTTT. This sequence encodes CASNPRGSNQPQHF. The chain couples TRBV27 to TRBJ1-5, with D possibly being TRBD1 (6 bases). Germline V gene sequence: CDR1 MNHEY, CDR2 SMNVEV (reference sequence). The V end was cut by 7 bases, the J end by 1 base, with 11 bases between. The CDR3 is made up of 14 amino acids.

In its sample, this clonotype was seen many times. This chain links TRBV18 with TRBJ1-4; no clear D gene. CDR1 is KGHSH, CDR2 LQKENI, per germline. The CDR3 totals 13 residues. Trimming shortened V by 1 base and J by 8 bases, and 8 bases separated the two germline ends. The CDR3 sequence is CASSPLFQEKLFF. The CDR3 DNA reads as TGTGCCAGCTCACCACTTTTCCAGGAAAAACTGTTTTTT.